The 21 T cell receptor beta chains presented below share a single source sample, sequenced in a study of blood T cell repertoires in COVID-19. Using immunoSEQ multiplex PCR, the repertoire was profiled, and TCRdb retains in-frame clones only, with some absent. The data hold about 280,000 clones, with about 85% observed a single time. The sample taken for sequencing was PBMCs or T cells enriched from blood (not recorded which). These receptors were obtained from a woman in her 50s who had recovered from COVID-19.

The chain carries TRBV28 and TRBJ1-3; the D gene is possibly TRBD1 (6 bases). Germline V gene data show CDR1 as MDHEN and CDR2 as SYDVKM. The CDR3 spans 16 residues. V lost 6 bases to trimming and J lost 0 bases, with 15 bases between them. The CDR3 DNA sequence: TGTGCCAGCAGGTATGGACAGCCACACTCTGGAAACACCATATATTTT. It specifies CASRYGQPHSGNTIYF.

This clone was picked up one time. CDR3 residues: CASSPIRGAGYGYTF. For the CDR3, the DNA is TGTGCCAGCTCCCCAATCCGGGGGGCGGGTTATGGCTACACCTTC. The V call is TRBV6-5, the J call TRBJ1-2, with a weak D call TRBD1 (6 bases). With 8 bases removed from V and 5 bases from J, the gap between germline ends came to 21 bases. The germline V gene has CDR1 MNHEY and CDR2 SVGAGI. There are 15 residues in the CDR3.

This chain links TRBV18 with TRBJ1-5, with TRBD1 as a possible D gene (6 bases). Trimming cost V 3 bases and J 4 bases, with 13 bases left between them. Germline V lookup: CDR1 KGHSH, CDR2 LQKENI. The CDR3 is 15 amino acids. This chain's CDR3 is CASSPLGQRNQPQHF. The CDR3 DNA reads as TGTGCCAGCTCACCCCTCGGACAGCGGAATCAGCCCCAGCATTTT.

The rearrangement joins TRBV14 to TRBJ2-1; the D is unclear. This CDR3 comprises 14 residues. V was clipped by 1 base and J by 9 bases, with 13 bases between them. CDR1 is SGHDN and CDR2 is FVKESK in the germline V gene. CDR3 bases: TGTGCCAGCAGCCAAGTTTCCAGAAGTGGTGAGCAGTTCTTC. Protein product: CASSQVSRSGEQFF. The full variable domain, in which reference TRBV14 and TRBJ2-1 provide the parts outside the CDR3, is EAGVTQFPSHSVIEKGQTVTLRCDPISGHDNLYWYRRVMGKEIKFLLHFVKESKQDESGMPNNRFLAERTGGTYSTLKVQPAELEDSGVYFCASSQVSRSGEQFFGPGTRLTVL.

V usage is TRBV9 and J usage is TRBJ2-1; D might be TRBD1 (5 bases). Per the germline V gene, CDR1 is SGDLS and CDR2 is YYNGEE. The length of the CDR3 is 13 residues. Between the trimmed V and J ends, which lost 3 bases and 9 bases, there was a span of 13 bases. For the CDR3, the DNA is TGTGCCAGCAGCGGGGGCCCGGATGGTGAGCAGTTCTTC. This translates into CASSGGPDGEQFF. The full variable domain, in which reference TRBV9 and TRBJ2-1 provide the parts outside the CDR3, is DSGVTQTPKHLITATGQRVTLRCSPRSGDLSVYWYQQSLDQGLQFLIQYYNGEERAKGNILERFSAQQFPDLHSELNLSSLELGDSALYFCASSGGPDGEQFFGPGTRLTVL.

V usage is TRBV13 and J usage is TRBJ2-3; 12 bases agree with TRBD2. The J segment lost 4 bases and the V segment lost 3 bases, leaving 11 bases of the junction unmatched. The CDR3 loop spans 18 amino acids. CDR1 is PRHDT, CDR2 FYEKMQ, per germline (reference sequence). The CDR3 loop is CASSLGSGTSGLSDTQYF. The CDR3 coding sequence is TGTGCCAGCAGCTTGGGCTCTGGGACTAGCGGGTTGTCAGATACGCAGTATTTT.

This clone was recorded once. V is TRBV6-4 and J is TRBJ2-1, with 9 bases that match TRBD2. Germline V CDR1 and CDR2: MRHNA, SNTAGT. V trimming: 5 bases; J trimming: 2 bases; junction bases outside the gene matches: 4. This CDR3 is built from 15 residues. The CDR3 here is CASSLAGSAYNEQFF. The CDR3 coding sequence is TGTGCCAGCAGTCTAGCGGGGTCTGCCTACAATGAGCAGTTCTTC.

V is TRBV4-2 and J is TRBJ1-5; D is possibly TRBD1 (6 bases). Germline CDR1 reads LGHNA; CDR2 reads YNFKEQ. V dropped 6 bases and J dropped 9 bases, with 21 bases sitting between them. The CDR3 extends over 15 amino acids. The CDR3 coding sequence is TGTGCCAGCAGTAATCCCGGGACACCATATCTGCCCCAGCATTTT. Its protein product is CASSNPGTPYLPQHF.

The rearrangement uses TRBV13 and TRBJ2-7; TRBD1 matches at 10 bases. V shed 3 bases, J shed 2 bases, and the junction held 4 bases outside the gene matches. This CDR3 region has 15 residues. Germline CDR1 is PRHDT and CDR2 is FYEKMQ (reference sequence). CDR3 coding DNA: TGTGCCAGCAGCTTGGGGGGGACAGGGGCCTACGAGCAGTACTTC. Its translation is CASSLGGTGAYEQYF.

This clone came up once. This rearrangement joins TRBV24-1 to TRBJ1-5; D uncertain. The CDR3 totals 15 residues. The V gene lost 3 bases and the J gene lost 4 bases, with 12 bases spanning the gap. Germline loops: CDR1 KGHDR, CDR2 SFDVKD. Written as DNA, the CDR3 is TGTGCCACCAGTGATGGCCAGACTCTTAATCAGCCCCAGCATTTT. It is translated as CATSDGQTLNQPQHF.

The chain carries TRBV11-2 and TRBJ2-7; a possible D gene is TRBD2 (7 bases). CDR1 is SGHAT, CDR2 FQNNGV, per germline. The CDR3 has 16 amino acids. V lost 5 bases, J lost 4 bases, and 21 bases lay in between. This CDR3 reads CASSTGGLVGSYEQYF. CDR3 DNA: TGTGCCAGCAGCACCGGGGGGCTGGTGGGCTCTTACGAGCAGTACTTC.

The chain links TRBV18 to TRBJ1-3; D call uncertain. This CDR3 is 15 amino acids long. The V end was cut by 2 bases, the J end by 0 bases, with 8 bases between. Germline assignment: CDR1 KGHSH and CDR2 LQKENI. DNA of the CDR3: TGTGCCAGCTCACCAAGTGTCAGCTCTGGAAACACCATATATTTT. It specifies CASSPSVSSGNTIYF. Looking up the rest from reference TRBV18 and TRBJ1-3 gives the full variable domain: NAGVMQNPRHLVRRRGQEARLRCSPMKGHSHVYWYRQLPEEGLKFMVYLQKENIIDESGMPKERFSAEFPKEGPSILRIQQVVRGDSAAYFCASSPSVSSGNTIYFGEGSWLTVV.

In nucleotides, the CDR3 is TGTGCCAGCAGTCTGGACAGGGCGGATGAAAAACTGTTTTTT. It translates to CASSLDRADEKLFF. V and J are TRBV6-5 and TRBJ1-4, with TRBD1 identical over 8 bases. J was trimmed by 6 bases and V by 5 bases; bases with no gene match: 5. The CDR3 is made up of 14 amino acids. The germline V gene has CDR1 MNHEY and CDR2 SVGAGI.

J is TRBJ2-7 and V is TRBV30, with 8 bases identical to TRBD2. Losses at the gene ends were 5 bases for V and 7 bases for J; bases not matched to a gene: 16. This CDR3 has 15 amino acids. CDR1 GTSNPN and CDR2 SVGIG come from the germline V gene (reference sequence). For the CDR3, the DNA is TGTGCCTGGGGGGGAGTATCAGCGGGAGACTGGGAGCAGTACTTC. This sequence encodes CAWGGVSAGDWEQYF.

V and J are TRBV6-1 and TRBJ2-7, with 7 bases aligning to TRBD2. Trimming cost V 3 bases and J 5 bases; bases outside gene matches: 10. Germline CDR1 and CDR2: MNHNS and SASEGT. The CDR3 extends over 15 amino acids. The CDR3 sequence is CASSDRGGRGDEQYF. As DNA, the CDR3 is TGTGCCAGCAGTGACCGGGGCGGACGGGGGGACGAGCAGTACTTC.

J is TRBJ2-1 and V is TRBV6-9; D not resolved. CDR1 and CDR2 (germline): MNHGY, SVAAGI. The CDR3 spans 11 residues. The V end lost 4 bases, the J end lost 15 bases, and 13 bases lay between the germline ends. CDR3 residues: CASSFATEWFF. In nucleotides, the CDR3 is TGTGCCAGCAGTTTCGCCACGGAGTGGTTCTTC.

The rearrangement joins TRBV12-3 or TRBV12-4 to TRBJ2-7; D possibly corresponds to TRBD1 (5 bases). The length of the CDR3 is 13 residues. V was cut by 2 bases and J by 6 bases, with 11 bases left in between. As DNA, the CDR3 is TGTGCCAGCAGTTTACAGGGTTGGCGCGAGCAGTACTTC. Translated: CASSLQGWREQYF.

The sample holds a few counts of this clone. This sample also contains other DNA sequences that code for the same CDR3. J is TRBJ1-1 and V is TRBV5-6; D not resolved. Germline CDR1 and CDR2: SGHDT and YYEEEE. This CDR3 comprises 12 residues. V lost 4 bases to trimming and J lost 7 bases, with 11 bases between them. CDR3 nucleotides: TGTGCCAGCAGCCTGGTTCGAGGTGAAGCTTTCTTT. Translated: CASSLVRGEAFF.

The chain joins TRBV16 to TRBJ1-2; D call uncertain. This CDR3 is 13 amino acids long. Germline values: CDR1 KGHSY, CDR2 FQNENV. V was cut by 4 bases and J by 7 bases, with 13 bases left in between. The CDR3, as DNA: TGTGCCAGCAGCCCCCTGGGCGTTAGTGGCTACACCTTC. Translated, it gives CASSPLGVSGYTF.

This chain joins TRBV9 and TRBJ2-6; maybe TRBD1 (6 bases). V was trimmed by 3 bases and J by 3 bases, leaving 16 bases between them. Germline CDR1 reads SGDLS; CDR2 reads YYNGEE. The CDR3 extends over 17 amino acids. The CDR3, as DNA: TGTGCCAGCAGCGATTTACAGGGTCCTGGTGGGGCCAACGTCCTGACTTTC. It encodes CASSDLQGPGGANVLTF.

This clone was recorded once. This rearrangement joins TRBV5-5 to TRBJ1-3, with a weak D call TRBD1 (6 bases). From germline, CDR1 is SGHKS and CDR2 YYEKEE (reference sequence). Between the trimmed V and J ends, which lost 2 bases and 0 bases, there was a span of 24 bases. The CDR3 runs 20 residues. The CDR3 loop is CASSLTRTPATTGSGNTIYF. In nucleotides, the CDR3 is TGTGCCAGCAGCTTAACTCGGACCCCCGCAACGACAGGCTCTGGAAACACCATATATTTT.